These 13 T cell receptor beta chains were sequenced from one sample in a study of regulatory T cells. Amplification used 52 TRBV primers and 13 TRBJ primers. Sequenced by immunoSEQ multiplex PCR; TCRdb stores in-frame clones only, minus some. The profile shows about 20,000 clones, over 85% of them singletons. Sequencing was done on a sample of CD8+ T cells sorted from blood. The source of these receptors is a child under 10 years old with CD3G deficiency.

This chain joins TRBV5-1 and TRBJ1-1; D is undetermined. V gave up 7 bases and J gave up 7 bases, with 17 bases separating them. CDR3 length equals 13 residues. Germline V CDR1 and CDR2: SGHRS, YFSETQ. The CDR3 spells CASRLGRASEAFF. The CDR3 DNA is TGCGCCAGCCGCCTGGGGAGAGCGAGTGAAGCTTTCTTT.

The rearrangement joins TRBV27 to TRBJ1-6; a possible D gene is TRBD1 (5 bases). The length of the CDR3 is 14 residues. V was shortened by 7 bases and J by 5 bases, with 12 bases between the two germline ends. Germline V gene sequence: CDR1 MNHEY, CDR2 SMNVEV (reference sequence). The CDR3: CASKVGTDNSPLHF. CDR3 coding DNA: TGTGCCAGCAAAGTTGGGACTGATAATTCACCCCTCCACTTT.

V gene TRBV11-2 combines with J gene TRBJ2-6; D is uncertain. The CDR3 consists of 15 residues. The V and J ends lost 1 base and 1 base respectively, with 5 bases between them. Germline V gene data show CDR1 as SGHAT and CDR2 as FQNNGV. The CDR3 reads CASSLGPSGANVLTF. The CDR3, as DNA: TGTGCCAGCAGCTTAGGGCCTTCTGGGGCCAACGTCCTGACTTTC.

This clone was seen just once. The CDR3 loop reads CASSLVGQGLQETQYF. The CDR3 nucleotides read TGTGCCAGCAGTTTAGTGGGACAGGGGCTACAAGAGACCCAGTACTTC. This sequence joins TRBV28 and TRBJ2-5, with 10 positions matching TRBD1. This CDR3 is built from 16 residues. Germline V lookup: CDR1 MDHEN, CDR2 SYDVKM. The V gene end was trimmed by 2 bases and the J gene end by 2 bases; junction bases not matched to a gene: 5.

CDR3 nucleotides: TGTGCCATCAGTGAGGGGGGAGCTGGCTACACCTTC. Its protein product is CAISEGGAGYTF. V usage is TRBV10-3 and J usage is TRBJ1-2, with a weak D call TRBD1 (5 bases). Deletions cut 2 bases from V and 7 bases from J, with 8 bases between. The CDR3 runs 12 residues. Germline lookup yields CDR1 ENHRY and CDR2 SYGVKD.

The chain has TRBV6-6 and TRBJ1-1; possible D gene TRBD1, 5 bases. The CDR3 has 14 amino acids. V was shortened by 6 bases and J by 3 bases, with 14 bases between the two germline ends. CDR1 and CDR2 (germline): MNHNY, SVGAGI (reference sequence). Written as DNA, the CDR3 is TGTGCCAGCAGCCAACGCAGGGTCGACACTGAAGCTTTCTTT. Its protein product is CASSQRRVDTEAFF.

The chain uses TRBV10-2 and TRBJ2-7; 12 bases are a match to TRBD2. This CDR3 has 14 amino acids. V shed 5 bases, J shed 2 bases, and the junction held 1 base outside the gene matches. From germline, CDR1 is WSHSY and CDR2 SAAADI. As DNA, the CDR3 is TGCGCCAGCAGTCGGACTAGCGGGACCTACGAGCAGTACTTC. Its protein product is CASSRTSGTYEQYF.

The V gene is TRBV28, the J gene TRBJ1-1, with D hard to call. The CDR3 consists of 11 residues. The germline V and J ends were trimmed by 2 bases and 5 bases, with 3 bases remaining between them. Per germline, CDR1 MDHEN and CDR2 SYDVKM. The CDR3 bases are TGTGCCAGCAGTTTAGGGACTGAAGCTTTCTTT. Protein product: CASSLGTEAFF.

This clone was seen a handful of times. The V call is TRBV28, the J call TRBJ2-7, with D possibly matching TRBD2 (6 bases). This CDR3 has 13 residues. Germline CDR1 reads MDHEN; CDR2 reads SYDVKM. The V gene lost 5 bases and the J gene lost 4 bases, with 12 bases spanning the gap. The CDR3 region is CASSRTISYEQYF. The CDR3 DNA reads TGTGCCAGCAGTCGGACTATTTCTTACGAGCAGTACTTC. The whole variable domain, filled in from reference TRBV28 and TRBJ2-7, reads DVKVTQSSRYLVKRTGEKVFLECVQDMDHENMFWYRQDPGLGLRLIYFSYDVKMKEKGDIPEGYSVSREKKERFSLILESASTNQTSMYLCASSRTISYEQYFGPGTRLTVT.

This chain connects TRBV7-9 to TRBJ2-1, with D possibly called TRBD1 or TRBD2 (5 bases each). The length of the CDR3 is 13 residues. CDR1 SEHNR and CDR2 FQNEAQ come from the germline V gene (reference sequence). V shed 3 bases and J shed 6 bases, with 9 bases lying between them. The CDR3 sequence: CASSLGPPNEQFF. As DNA, the CDR3 is TGTGCCAGCAGCTTGGGACCCCCCAATGAGCAGTTCTTC.

The CDR3 protein is CASSSTDRASSTDTQYF. In nucleotides, the CDR3 is TGCGCCAGCAGCTCAACCGACAGGGCCAGTAGCACAGATACGCAGTATTTT. The chain couples TRBV5-1 to TRBJ2-3; 7 bases agree with TRBD1. The germline V gene has CDR1 SGHRS and CDR2 YFSETQ. Trimming removed 3 bases from V and 0 bases from J; junction bases left unmatched: 10. This CDR3 is built from 17 residues.

The gene calls are TRBV5-1 and TRBJ2-1; 8 bases are a match to TRBD2. Germline V gene lookup returns CDR1 SGHRS and CDR2 YFSETQ. V gave up 3 bases and J gave up 0 bases; unmatched junction bases: 2. The CDR3 is 15 amino acids. CDR3 region: CASSSSGSSYNEQFF. In DNA form, the CDR3 reads TGCGCCAGCAGCTCCAGCGGGAGCTCCTACAATGAGCAGTTCTTC.

This chain connects TRBV6-1 to TRBJ1-5; 7 bases match TRBD1. V was clipped by 6 bases and J by 0 bases; unmatched bases: 5. CDR1 is MNHNS, CDR2 SASEGT, per germline. The CDR3 loop spans 15 amino acids. The DNA for the CDR3 is TGTGCCAGCAGACTAGGACAGGATAGCAATCAGCCCCAGCATTTT. It is translated as CASRLGQDSNQPQHF.